This T cell receptor beta chain was documented in a study of cytomegalovirus exposure and HLA in healthy donors. General study results and limits: The authors later found TCR association rates varying by HLA locus, with DRB1 most and HLA-C fewest. TCR beta V- and J-gene trimming, according to a later analysis, was linked to a missense DCLRE1C variant.

Turning to this clone: What it recognizes is unknown.

Per the germline V gene, CDR1 is MNHEY and CDR2 is SMNVEV (reference sequence). With 3 bases clipped from V and 6 bases from J, the junction kept 7 bases outside the gene matches. The CDR3 extends over 16 amino acids. This PCR relied on a set of 60 Vbeta primers and 13 Jbeta primers. The assay was immunoSEQ multiplex PCR, and TCRdb's table has in-frame clones only and misses some. The sample includes approximately 100,000 clones, about 75% of them seen just once. The sequencing input was PBMCs. The V and J genes are TRBV27 and TRBJ2-1; TRBD2 agrees at 11 bases. The clonotype comes from a woman between 18 and 29 years old in good health and CMV-seropositive. The CDR3 DNA reads TGTGCCAGCAGTTTTTTAGCGGGAGGGAGCTCCAATGAGCAGTTCTTC. This sequence encodes CASSFLAGGSSNEQFF.